Below, 21 T cell receptor beta chains from the same sample are listed, as sequenced in a study of shared clonotypes between healthy human individuals. The method was immunoSEQ multiplex PCR; TCRdb's version includes in-frame clones alone and lacks a portion of them. The table includes hundreds of thousands of clones, approximately 77% detected once. Source material: PBMCs. Receptor source: a woman aged 40-49 years in good health. Some clones in this sample may be carry-over from other donors' samples.

The chain has TRBV30 and TRBJ1-1, with D perhaps matching TRBD1 (6 bases). With 1 base removed from V and 6 bases from J, the gap between germline ends came to 15 bases. Germline lookup yields CDR1 GTSNPN and CDR2 SVGIG (reference sequence). The length of the CDR3 is 14 residues. The CDR3 DNA reads TGTGCCTGGAGTGGGCCGGGACAACAGTCTGAAGCTTTCTTT. It yields the protein CAWSGPGQQSEAFF.

For this clone: The likely explanation is a read error, given a far larger clone one base away. The J gene is TRBJ2-5, the V gene TRBV27; a weak D match, TRBD1 (6 bases). This CDR3 region has 13 residues. CDR1 is MNHEY and CDR2 is SMNVEV in the germline V gene (reference sequence). V was pared by 5 bases and J by 3 bases, with 10 bases between. The CDR3 spells CASSPRDKETQYF. CDR3 bases: TGTGCCAGCAGTCCCCGGGACAAAGAGACCCAGTACTTC.

The V and J genes are TRBV4-3 and TRBJ1-2, with 7 bases matching TRBD1. Unmatched junction bases numbered 4, after V lost 5 bases and J lost 4 bases. The CDR3 sequence is 13 residues long. From germline, CDR1 is LGHNA and CDR2 YSLEER. This CDR3 is CASSSTGRYGYTF. The CDR3 DNA follows: TGCGCCAGCAGCTCGACAGGGCGCTATGGCTACACCTTC.

The chain is built from TRBV28 and TRBJ2-7, with TRBD2 identical over 7 bases. Unmatched junction bases numbered 12, after V lost 5 bases and J lost 5 bases. The CDR3 has 15 amino acids. CDR1 is MDHEN, CDR2 SYDVKM, per germline. The CDR3 DNA sequence: TGTGCCAGCAGTCCCCCTCCGGGGGGAAGGGACGAGCAGTACTTC. Encoded protein: CASSPPPGGRDEQYF.

This clone occurred a few times. The chain carries TRBV12-5 and TRBJ1-1; D call uncertain. Germline CDR1 reads LGHNT; CDR2 reads FRNRAP. The CDR3 sequence is 16 residues long. Trimming removed 0 bases at V and 5 bases at J, with 16 bases between. Here the CDR3 DNA reads TGTGCTAGTGGTTTGGTCCGGCCGGGGAGTAAAACTGAAGCTTTCTTT. Amino acid sequence: CASGLVRPGSKTEAFF.

This sequence joins TRBV18 and TRBJ1-3; the D is unclear. The CDR3 extends over 15 amino acids. Germline CDR1 and CDR2: KGHSH and LQKENI. Trimming cost V 1 base and J 4 bases, with 11 bases left between them. For the CDR3, the DNA is TGTGCCAGCTCACCACTCCGTGAAGCAGGAAACACCATATATTTT. This sequence encodes CASSPLREAGNTIYF.

The rearrangement links TRBV7-3 to TRBJ2-1; 8 bases line up with TRBD2. This CDR3 contains 17 residues. Germline V gene data show CDR1 as SGHTA and CDR2 as FQGTGA. V was clipped by 4 bases and J by 4 bases; unmatched bases: 12. The CDR3 nucleotides read TGTGCCAGCAGCTCCACCGGGGGGGGAGGCCCTTACAATGAGCAGTTCTTC. Its translation is CASSSTGGGGPYNEQFF. The full variable domain, rest sourced from reference TRBV7-3 and TRBJ2-1, is GAGVSQTPSNKVTEKGKYVELRCDPISGHTALYWYRQSLGQGPEFLIYFQGTGAADDSGLPNDRFFAVRPEGSVSTLKIQRTERGDSAVYLCASSSTGGGGPYNEQFFGPGTRLTVL.

V is TRBV5-1 and J is TRBJ1-1, with TRBD1 as a possible D gene (6 bases). Germline CDR1 reads SGHRS; CDR2 reads YFSETQ. V lost 0 bases and J 2 bases, leaving 20 bases between the germline ends. The CDR3 runs 18 residues. The CDR3 DNA follows: TGCGCCAGCAGCTTGGGAGTCTCGTTGGGGGGCTCCAACACTGAAGCTTTCTTT. Translation: CASSLGVSLGGSNTEAFF.

The CDR3 sequence is CASSLRDSAFSEQFF. The CDR3, as DNA: TGTGCCAGCAGCCTCCGGGACTCGGCATTCAGTGAGCAGTTCTTC. V and J are TRBV7-9 and TRBJ2-1; TRBD2 is a possible D gene (6 bases). V lost 5 bases to trimming and J lost 9 bases, with 20 bases between them. The germline V gene encodes CDR1 SEHNR and CDR2 FQNEAQ (reference sequence). The CDR3 extends over 15 amino acids.

This clone was found a few times. The genes are TRBV14 and TRBJ2-3; D gene uncertain. Trimming stripped 1 base from V and 3 bases from J, with 17 bases between. Germline assignment: CDR1 SGHDN and CDR2 FVKESK. The CDR3 spans 17 residues. The CDR3 loop reads CASSQGRQGISTDTQYF. DNA for the CDR3: TGTGCCAGCAGCCAAGGAAGGCAAGGGATTAGTACAGATACGCAGTATTTT.

The chain has TRBV13 and TRBJ2-7, with 11 bases identical to TRBD2. In germline, CDR1 is PRHDT, CDR2 FYEKMQ (reference sequence). The trim removed 3 bases at V and 6 bases at J, leaving 7 bases unmatched. This CDR3 has 15 residues. CDR3 loop: CASSFATSGEIEQYF. The CDR3 bases are TGTGCCAGCAGCTTCGCGACTAGCGGGGAGATCGAGCAGTACTTC.

This chain links TRBV9 with TRBJ2-1; 13 positions match TRBD2. V lost 3 bases and J lost 0; bases outside the gene matches: 9. The germline CDR1 and CDR2 sequences are SGDLS and YYNGEE. This CDR3 has 19 residues. This CDR3 is CASSGPGTSGESSYNEQFF. CDR3 in DNA: TGTGCCAGCAGCGGCCCCGGGACTAGCGGGGAGAGCTCCTACAATGAGCAGTTCTTC. The whole variable domain, remainder taken from reference TRBV9 and TRBJ2-1, is DSGVTQTPKHLITATGQRVTLRCSPRSGDLSVYWYQQSLDQGLQFLIQYYNGEERAKGNILERFSAQQFPDLHSELNLSSLELGDSALYFCASSGPGTSGESSYNEQFFGPGTRLTVL.

The V and J genes are TRBV11-3 and TRBJ2-5, with 9 positions matching TRBD2. The V gene end was trimmed by 5 bases and the J gene end by 0 bases; junction bases not matched to a gene: 7. From germline, CDR1 is SGHNT and CDR2 YENEEA. CDR3 length: 16 amino acids. Written as DNA, the CDR3 is TGTGCCAGCAGCCCGGGGACTAGCTCGAACCAAGAGACCCAGTACTTC. As protein: CASSPGTSSNQETQYF.

This clone was observed a handful of times. The chain recombines TRBV5-4 with TRBJ2-7; 11 bases fit TRBD2. The length of the CDR3 is 15 residues. Germline V CDR1 and CDR2: SGHNT, YYREEE (reference sequence). Germline trimming cut 4 bases from V and 2 bases from J; bases unmatched to any gene: 5. The CDR3 DNA reads as TGTGCCAGCAGCGCGGGACTAGCGGAGGCCTACGAGCAGTACTTC. It encodes CASSAGLAEAYEQYF.

At least ten counts were recorded for this clone. The J gene is TRBJ1-3, the V gene TRBV30, with TRBD1 as a possible D gene (6 bases). CDR3 length equals 14 residues. CDR1 and CDR2 (germline): GTSNPN, SVGIG (reference sequence). V was pared by 3 bases and J by 3 bases, with 12 bases between. CDR3 sequence (DNA): TGTGCCTGGAGATCACAGGGATTTGGAAACACCATATATTTT. It translates to CAWRSQGFGNTIYF.

As concerns this clone: This likely came from a read error, as a far larger clone is one base away. This chain uses TRBV18 with TRBJ2-7; no firm D call. In germline, CDR1 is KGHSH, CDR2 LQKENI. The CDR3 is made up of 16 amino acids. The germline V and J ends were trimmed by 0 bases and 1 base, with 13 bases remaining between them. CDR3 sequence reads: CASSPPVHTSSYEQYF. DNA for the CDR3: TGTGCCAGCTCACCACCGGTTCACACCTCGTCCTACGAGCAGTACTTC.

With respect to this clone: Possible read error: a much larger clone is one base away. Other DNA sequences within the sample encode an identical CDR3. This chain uses TRBV9 with TRBJ2-1; 7 nucleotides match TRBD2. CDR3 length equals 15 residues. CDR1 and CDR2 (germline): SGDLS, YYNGEE. V lost 3 bases to trimming and J lost 2 bases; unmatched junction nucleotides: 5. The CDR3 DNA sequence: TGTGCCAGCAGCGGACCCAGCGGGACCTACAATGAGCAGTTCTTC. Residues: CASSGPSGTYNEQFF.

This clone came up once. The chain joins TRBV5-5 to TRBJ1-3; D perhaps matches TRBD1 (6 bases). This CDR3 is built from 17 residues. V was pared by 2 bases and J by 2 bases, with 17 bases between. Germline CDR1 and CDR2: SGHKS and YYEKEE (reference sequence). CDR3 coding DNA: TGTGCCAGCAGCTTAAGGTTCACCGGGACACCTGGAAACACCATATATTTT. Translation: CASSLRFTGTPGNTIYF.

The rearrangement links TRBV6-1 to TRBJ2-7; D possibly corresponds to TRBD1 (6 bases). The V and J ends lost 6 bases and 4 bases respectively, with 19 bases between them. This CDR3 region has 15 residues. Germline CDR1 and CDR2: MNHNS and SASEGT. DNA of the CDR3: TGTGCCAGCAGCGAATCCGGGACAAGATCATACGAGCAGTACTTC. Amino acid sequence: CASSESGTRSYEQYF.

This clone appeared a single time. The CDR3 nucleotides are TGTGCCAGCAGCCCCGCCGGGCGGGGAGAGACCCAGTACTTC. Translated, it gives CASSPAGRGETQYF. J is TRBJ2-5 and V is TRBV6-6; perhaps TRBD2 as D (6 bases). Trimming cost V 6 bases and J 4 bases, with 15 bases left between them. Germline V gene lookup returns CDR1 MNHNY and CDR2 SVGAGI (reference sequence). This CDR3 is 14 amino acids long.

The V and J genes are TRBV5-1 and TRBJ2-1, with 11 bases that match TRBD2. CDR1 SGHRS and CDR2 YFSETQ come from the germline V gene. V gave up 1 base and J gave up 8 bases; unmatched junction bases: 2. This CDR3 spans 14 amino acids. The CDR3 protein is CASSLIAGGHEQFF. DNA of the CDR3: TGCGCCAGCAGCTTGATAGCGGGAGGGCATGAGCAGTTCTTC.